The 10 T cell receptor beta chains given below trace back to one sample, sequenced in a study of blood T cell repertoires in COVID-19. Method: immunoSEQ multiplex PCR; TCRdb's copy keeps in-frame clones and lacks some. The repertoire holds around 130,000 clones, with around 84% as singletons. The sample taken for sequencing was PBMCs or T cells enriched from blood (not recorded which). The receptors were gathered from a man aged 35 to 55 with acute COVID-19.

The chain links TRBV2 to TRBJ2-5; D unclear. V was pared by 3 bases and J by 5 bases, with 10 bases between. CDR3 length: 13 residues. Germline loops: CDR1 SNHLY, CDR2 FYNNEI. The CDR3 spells CASSEQRWETQYF. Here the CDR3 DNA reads TGTGCCAGCAGTGAGCAGCGATGGGAGACCCAGTACTTC.

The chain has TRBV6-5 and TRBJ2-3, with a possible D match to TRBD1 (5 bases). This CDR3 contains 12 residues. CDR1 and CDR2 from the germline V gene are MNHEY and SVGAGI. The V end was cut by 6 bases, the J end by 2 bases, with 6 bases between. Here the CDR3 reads CASRDNTDTQYF. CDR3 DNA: TGTGCCAGCAGGGACAACACAGATACGCAGTATTTT.

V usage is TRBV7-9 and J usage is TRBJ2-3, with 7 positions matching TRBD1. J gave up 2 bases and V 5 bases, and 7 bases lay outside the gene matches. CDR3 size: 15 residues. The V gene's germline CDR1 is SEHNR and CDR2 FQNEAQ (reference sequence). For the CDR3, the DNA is TGTGCCAGCAGCCAGGACAGGCGCCCCACAGATACGCAGTATTTT. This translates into CASSQDRRPTDTQYF.

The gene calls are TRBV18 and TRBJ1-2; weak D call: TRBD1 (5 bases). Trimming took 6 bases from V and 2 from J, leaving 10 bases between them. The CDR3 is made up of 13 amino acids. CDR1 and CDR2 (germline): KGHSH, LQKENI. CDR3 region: CASSYDRNYGYTF. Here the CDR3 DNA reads TGTGCCAGCTCGTATGACAGAAACTATGGCTACACCTTC.

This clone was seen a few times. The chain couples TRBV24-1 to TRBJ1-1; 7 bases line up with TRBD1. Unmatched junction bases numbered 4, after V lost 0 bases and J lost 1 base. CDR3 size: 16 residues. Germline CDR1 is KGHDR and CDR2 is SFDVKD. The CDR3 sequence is CATSDLPYRGNTEAFF. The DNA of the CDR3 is TGTGCCACCAGTGATTTGCCGTACAGGGGGAACACTGAAGCTTTCTTT.

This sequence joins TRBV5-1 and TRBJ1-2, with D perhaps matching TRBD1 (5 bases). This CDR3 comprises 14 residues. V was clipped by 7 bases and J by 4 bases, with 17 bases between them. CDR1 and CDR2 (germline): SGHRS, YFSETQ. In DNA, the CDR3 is TGCGCCAGCCGGACATCTACGGAACCCTATGGCTACACCTTC. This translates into CASRTSTEPYGYTF.

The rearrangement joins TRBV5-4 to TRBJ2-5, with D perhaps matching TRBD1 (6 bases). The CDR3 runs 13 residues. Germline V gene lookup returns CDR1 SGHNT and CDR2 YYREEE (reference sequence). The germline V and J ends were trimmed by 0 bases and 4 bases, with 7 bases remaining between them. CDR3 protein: CASSLAGAETQYF. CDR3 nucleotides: TGTGCCAGCAGCTTGGCAGGGGCAGAGACCCAGTACTTC.

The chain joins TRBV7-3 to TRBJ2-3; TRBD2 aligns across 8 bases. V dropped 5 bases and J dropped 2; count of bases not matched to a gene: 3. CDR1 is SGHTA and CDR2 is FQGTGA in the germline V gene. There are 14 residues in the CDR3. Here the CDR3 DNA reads TGTGCCAGCAGCCTTAGCGGGACCACAGATACGCAGTATTTT. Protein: CASSLSGTTDTQYF.

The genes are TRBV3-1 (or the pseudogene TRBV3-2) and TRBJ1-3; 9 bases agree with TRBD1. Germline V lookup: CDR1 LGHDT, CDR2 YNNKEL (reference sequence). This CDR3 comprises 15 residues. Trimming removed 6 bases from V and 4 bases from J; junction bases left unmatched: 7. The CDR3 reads CASSRDRVTGNTIYF. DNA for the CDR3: TGTGCCAGCAGTCGGGACAGGGTGACAGGAAACACCATATATTTT.

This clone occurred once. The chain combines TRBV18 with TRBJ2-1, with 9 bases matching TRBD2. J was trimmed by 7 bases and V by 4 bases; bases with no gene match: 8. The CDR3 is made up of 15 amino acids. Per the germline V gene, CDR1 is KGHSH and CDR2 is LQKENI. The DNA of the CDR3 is TGTGCCAGCTCACTTAGCGGGAGTCTGGCGAATGAGCAGTTCTTC. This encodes CASSLSGSLANEQFF. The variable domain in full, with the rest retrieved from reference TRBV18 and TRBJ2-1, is NAGVMQNPRHLVRRRGQEARLRCSPMKGHSHVYWYRQLPEEGLKFMVYLQKENIIDESGMPKERFSAEFPKEGPSILRIQQVVRGDSAAYFCASSLSGSLANEQFFGPGTRLTVL.